Listed below are T cell receptor beta chains from one sample, sequenced in a study of cytomegalovirus exposure and HLA in healthy donors. Data came from immunoSEQ multiplex PCR; TCRdb stores just in-frame clones and leaves some out. This sample has around 170,000 clones; 60% to 85% occur once, and the top ten carry 5.5% to 7.5%. Material: PBMCs. These receptors were taken from a woman aged 35 to 49 in good health and CMV-seropositive. CDR3s include the opening cysteine and the closing phenylalanine or tryptophan. D genes are given only for firm matches. The listing skips clone size in some rows; elsewhere it reads once, few, many or a size class.

>TRBJ2-5|TRBV5-1|TRBD2|NA
TGCGCCAGCAGCGTATTCTCTCGGACTAGCGGGGGGGGGACCCCCGGAGAGACCCAGTACTTC
CASSVFSRTSGGGTPGETQYF
>TRBJ1-5|TRBV7-2|NA|once
TGTGCCAGCAGCTTAGGGGGCCTGGGTCAGCCCCAGCATTTT
CASSLGGLGQPQHF
>TRBJ1-2|TRBV5-1|NA|NA
TGCGCCAGCAGGGCGGACAGAGCTAACTATGGCTACACCTTC
CASRADRANYGYTF
>TRBJ1-5|TRBV10-3|TRBD1|NA
TGTGCCATCAGTGAAGGGACAGCTAATCAGCCCCAGCATTTT
CAISEGTANQPQHF
>TRBJ1-5|TRBV19|NA|NA
TGTGCCAGTAGTATAGATCGGAGGGCGAATCAGCCCCAGCATTTT
CASSIDRRANQPQHF
>TRBJ1-1|TRBV5-1|NA|NA
TGCGCCAGCAGCTTGGCCATGGGAGGCACTGAAGCTTTCTTT
CASSLAMGGTEAFF
>TRBJ2-1|TRBV7-2|TRBD2|NA
TGTGCCAGCAGCTGGGGACTAGCGGGGGTATTCAATGAGCAGTTCTTC
CASSWGLAGVFNEQFF
>TRBJ2-1|TRBV6-1|TRBD2|once
TGTGCCAGCATCAACAGCGGGGGGGCGGGAAATGAGCAGTTCTTC
CASINSGGAGNEQFF
>TRBJ1-5|TRBV5-6|TRBD1|NA
TGTGCCAGCAGCTGGAGGGGACAGTATAGCAATCAGCCCCAGCATTTT
CASSWRGQYSNQPQHF
>TRBJ1-1|TRBV6-1|TRBD1|few
TGTGCCAGCAGGACAATCGACAGGGACACTGAAGCTTTCTTT
CASRTIDRDTEAFF
>TRBJ2-1|TRBV27|NA|NA
TGTGCCAGCAGTTTAAGAACCGGGGGAGCCCAGGTCTCCTACAATGAGCAGTTCTTC
CASSLRTGGAQVSYNEQFF
>TRBJ1-2|TRBV19|TRBD1|NA
TGTGCCAGTAGTATGGTCCCGGGACAGGGCCACTATGGCTACACCTTC
CASSMVPGQGHYGYTF
>TRBJ2-2|TRBV27|TRBD1|NA
TGTGCCAGCAGTTTGTTGGACAGGGAAGGCCAAGCCGGGGAGCTGTTTTTT
CASSLLDREGQAGELFF
>TRBJ2-3|TRBV7-3|NA|once
TGTGCCAGCAGCTTCGTGCAGGGTACCGATACGCAGTATTTT
CASSFVQGTDTQYF
>TRBJ2-5|TRBV27|TRBD2|NA
TGTGCCAGCAGGCAACTAGCGGAAGAGACCCAGTACTTC
CASRQLAEETQYF
>TRBJ2-3|TRBV5-4|NA|once
TGTGCCAGCAGCATGGACTCAGATACGCAGTATTTT
CASSMDSDTQYF
>TRBJ1-5|TRBV6-6|TRBD1|few
TGTGCCAGCAGTTACCCACATGGGACAGGGAAACAGCCCCAGCATTTT
CASSYPHGTGKQPQHF
>TRBJ2-1|TRBV15|NA|NA
TGTGCCACCAGCAGAGATGGGCTTGAGCAGTTCTTC
CATSRDGLEQFF
>TRBJ2-3|TRBV6-5|NA|once
TGTGCCAGCAGTTACAGCCGCGGACTCAACACAGATACGCAGTATTTT
CASSYSRGLNTDTQYF
>TRBJ1-3|TRBV6-5|NA|NA
TGTGCCAGCATGACAGGTTTACTTGGAAACACCATATATTTT
CASMTGLLGNTIYF